This T cell receptor (beta chain) was obtained from a study of OX40 agonist ivuxolimab in advanced cancers. Overall study results and limits: Expanded clones belonging to CD8+ T cells outnumbered, on average, those of CD4+.

CDR1 and CDR2 (germline): SGDLS, YYNGEE. This CDR3 contains 15 residues. J gave up 4 bases and V 4 bases, and 8 bases lay outside the gene matches. Profiling relied on immunoSEQ multiplex PCR, and the TCRdb table lists in-frame clones only, not all of them. The sample records roughly 92,000 clones, about 84% being singletons. Turning to this clone: Its specificity is not known.

The sequencing used CD4+ or CD8+ T cells sorted from blood, collected in a trial of the OX40 agonist ivuxolimab. The TCR comes from an adult with an advanced solid tumor such as melanoma, head and neck, liver or kidney cancer. The V call is TRBV9, the J call TRBJ2-3; TRBD2 aligns across 8 bases. The CDR3 here is CASSPSPGGADTQYF. The CDR3 region has the DNA TGTGCCAGCAGCCCCTCACCGGGAGGGGCAGATACGCAGTATTTT.